The clone carrying this TCR beta chain came up many times. Its specificity is not known. Unique molecular identifiers tagged the TCR beta cDNA libraries. The yield from around 1 to 10 million T cells was about 500,000 cDNA molecules in total. Using its own MiXCR run on the PCR reads, TCRdb lists one record per CDR3 protein. The sample holds around 200,000 distinct CDR3 sequences, roughly 28% seen once. Germline CDR1 and CDR2: SGDLS and YYNGEE. CDR3 size: 15 residues. Between the trimmed V and J ends, which lost 0 bases and 5 bases, there was a span of 14 bases. The data belong to a study of post-analysis software for immune sequencing data. Study context: Disease courses included relapsing-remitting, secondary progressive and progressive-relapsing multiple sclerosis.

Findings of the study overall: Among roughly five TRBV segments more frequent in patients than controls were TRBV5-6, TRBV5-1 and TRBV20-1.

The TCR sequence derives from a girl aged 2-17 years with multiple sclerosis. The chain joins TRBV9 to TRBJ2-5; weak D call: TRBD2 (6 bases). The sample taken for sequencing was blood. CDR3 in amino acids: CASSVAGGLVETQYF. The CDR3 region has the DNA TGTGCCAGCAGCGTAGCCGGAGGGCTAGTGGAGACCCAGTACTTC.